This is a list of T cell receptor beta chains from one sample in a study of T cells expressing NK-cell markers. TCRdb re-called the 5' RACE reads; one entry per CDR3 protein, DNA not given. With a few hundred thousand distinct CDR3 sequences in the sample, the ten largest clones hold around 4%. What was sequenced was blood T cells: a sorted CD56 or NKG2C T cell subset, CD4+ or CD8+ T cells, or bulk PBMC T cells (not recorded which). The receptors come from a man between 18 and 29 years old in good health. CDR3s include the opening cysteine and the closing phenylalanine or tryptophan. The order of the fields is V gene, J gene, CDR3 protein.

TRBV7-2	TRBJ2-2	CASSLGVIAGGTGELFF
TRBV25-1	TRBJ2-1	CASSDAFGQGAIEQFF
TRBV29-1	TRBJ1-1	CSVERQPGPEAFF
TRBV24-1	TRBJ2-1	CATSDMTSDHPHEQFF
TRBV4-1	TRBJ2-1	CASSQLGTAPTYNEQFF
TRBV20-1	TRBJ2-7	CSARDRRVGEQYF
TRBV12-3/TRBV12-4	TRBJ2-5	CASSVRRETQYF
TRBV10-3	TRBJ1-2	CAIKTTGGWGYTF
TRBV10-3	TRBJ2-1	CAISEATGDPFF
TRBV15	TRBJ2-1	CATSRDPRVGEQFF
TRBV20-1	TRBJ2-7	CSARDLRNEHYEQYF
TRBV28	TRBJ2-3	CASSSTGTSGFTDTQYF
TRBV24-1	TRBJ2-3	CATRLSGSDTQYF
TRBV27	TRBJ2-1	CASSPASGRPPPEFF
TRBV6-6	TRBJ2-2	CASAYQNTGELLF
TRBV10-3	TRBJ2-6	CAISELGTGIAGANVLTF
TRBV12-3/TRBV12-4	TRBJ2-1	CASSLLAGGSLGNEQFF
TRBV12-3/TRBV12-4	TRBJ2-1	CASSIATLYNEQFF
TRBV7-2	TRBJ2-3	CASSAPTSGRFLDTQYF
TRBV5-1	TRBJ2-1	CASSPFGLAGVSEQFF
TRBV12-3/TRBV12-4	TRBJ1-5	CASGRAISNQPQHF
TRBV29-1	TRBJ2-1	CSVVASGTVEQFF
TRBV27	TRBJ2-7	CASSFGEGRVEQYF
TRBV10-3	TRBJ2-1	CAIMTPVLEQFF
TRBV6-5	TRBJ2-5	CASSYRGQRWSMEETQYF
TRBV29-1	TRBJ2-2	CSVWRVGGTGELFF
TRBV9	TRBJ2-1	CASEAPGGPYNEQFF
TRBV20-1	TRBJ1-5	CSASPRGYSNQPQHF
TRBV12-3/TRBV12-4	TRBJ2-5	CASSFFGQGGSETQYF
TRBV5-1	TRBJ2-5	CASSTNRGLEETQYF
TRBV12-3/TRBV12-4	TRBJ2-5	CASRTGRKETQYF
TRBV9	TRBJ2-5	CASSVEDSLYQETQYF
TRBV5-5	TRBJ2-4	CASSFHQGQGVGNIQYF